The present entry profiles one TCR beta chain with its context. The source of the sample is a study of blood T cell repertoires in COVID-19. Study context: Acute and convalescent COVID-19 specimens originated in the United States, Italy and Spain. Sample material is recorded as cDNA or gDNA derived from T cells, B-cell-depleted T cells, or PBMCs.

In the authors' methods: Estimation of nucleated cell counts relied on the amplification of reference gene primers. The data were produced by immunoSEQ multiplex PCR, yet TCRdb's version contains in-frame clones alone and is incomplete. D and trimming come from the DNA, and the V and J calls and clone size come from that table. The sample carries a few hundred thousand clones, 86% recorded once. Germline assignment: CDR1 SGDLS and CDR2 YYNGEE. The V and J ends lost 2 bases and 2 bases respectively, with 10 bases between them. The CDR3 loop spans 15 amino acids. This clonotype originated in a woman aged 25 to 45 with active or convalescent COVID-19. The sample comprised peripheral blood. V usage is TRBV9 and J usage is TRBJ1-4; tentative D call: TRBD1 (6 bases). CDR3 nucleotides: TGTGCCAGCAGCGTTGGGGGCTCGACTAATGAAAAACTGTTTTTT. Residues: CASSVGGSTNEKLFF.